Below are 2 T cell receptor beta chains sequenced from a single sample in a study of blood T cell repertoires in COVID-19. Libraries were prepared by immunoSEQ multiplex PCR; TCRdb keeps only in-frame clonotypes and omits some of them. This sample has 250,000 to 350,000 clones, with 80% to 90% found just once. Sample: PBMCs or T cells enriched from blood (not recorded which). The source is a woman between 18 and 29 years old who had recovered from COVID-19.

This clone was counted a single time. V usage is TRBV7-8 and J usage is TRBJ1-3; D unclear. The CDR3 extends over 15 amino acids. In germline, CDR1 is SGHVS, CDR2 FQNEAQ. With 5 bases removed from V and 0 bases from J, the gap between germline ends came to 11 bases. The CDR3 loop is CASSPSVFSGNTIYF. The CDR3, as DNA: TGTGCCAGCAGCCCATCGGTGTTCTCTGGAAACACCATATATTTT.

This clone was observed a handful of times. This specimen includes other DNA sequences encoding the same CDR3. The chain joins TRBV27 to TRBJ1-2, with no clear D. Between the trimmed V and J ends, which lost 3 bases and 2 bases, there was a span of 7 bases. This CDR3 is built from 13 residues. Germline lookup yields CDR1 MNHEY and CDR2 SMNVEV (reference sequence). CDR3 nucleotides: TGTGCCAGCAGTTTCGGCAGGAACTATGGCTACACCTTC. This translates into CASSFGRNYGYTF.